This is a list of T cell receptor beta chains from one sample in a study of T cell responses to AZD1222 COVID-19 vaccine. The assay was immunoSEQ multiplex PCR, and TCRdb's table has in-frame clones only and misses some. The data contain approximately 220,000 clones, under 95% of them seen just once; the ten biggest clones take up over 0.95%. This material consisted of peripheral blood, taken on day 0 of MenACWY control vaccination. Receptors originate from an adult in good health. Both conserved end residues are part of each CDR3. Fields, in order: D gene, V gene, J gene, clone size, CDR3 DNA, CDR3 protein. The D gene is left open where the match is weak. Clone size appears in some rows only: once, few, many, or a class for an expanded clone.

-,TRBV27,TRBJ1-4,-,TGTGCCAGCAGTTTATCTCGGCGGAGTGAAAAACTGTTTTTT,CASSLSRRSEKLFF
-,TRBV4-3,TRBJ1-1,-,TGCGCCAGCAGCCAAGATGTGACAGAGCTGAACACTGAAGCTTTCTTT,CASSQDVTELNTEAFF
TRBD1,TRBV28,TRBJ1-3,-,TGTGCCAGCAGTTTATTCCCGGACAGGAGTGGAAACACCATATATTTT,CASSLFPDRSGNTIYF
-,TRBV6-1,TRBJ1-4,-,TGTGCCAGCAGTGATTCAGGGGCAACTAATGAAAAACTGTTTTTT,CASSDSGATNEKLFF
-,TRBV11-1,TRBJ1-6,-,TGTGCCAGCAGCTTAGGGGATGGTAATTCACCCCTCCACTTT,CASSLGDGNSPLHF
TRBD2,TRBV11-2,TRBJ2-3,-,TGTGCCAGCAGCTTCGACGGGGGGGCCACAGATACGCAGTATTTT,CASSFDGGATDTQYF
-,TRBV10-3,TRBJ2-5,-,TGTGCCATCAGTGAGTCGAAGGGCGGAACCAGGTACCAAGAGACCCAGTACTTC,CAISESKGGTRYQETQYF
TRBD2,TRBV6-6,TRBJ2-4,-,TGTGCCAGCATTAGGAGCGGGGGGCAGAGAAACATTCAGTACTTC,CASIRSGGQRNIQYF
-,TRBV28,TRBJ1-3,-,TGTGCCAGCGGCTTATTCAGCTCTGGAAACACCATATATTTT,CASGLFSSGNTIYF
-,TRBV15,TRBJ1-2,few,TGTGCCACCAGCAGGATTCAAGGAGGTGGCTACACCTTC,CATSRIQGGGYTF
-,TRBV5-4,TRBJ1-6,-,TGTGCCAGCAGCCTGGCGGGGAGCTCCTATAATTCACCCCTCCACTTT,CASSLAGSSYNSPLHF
TRBD1,TRBV19,TRBJ1-1,-,TGTGCCAGTAGTGAACCGGACAGGGAAAACACTGAAGCTTTCTTT,CASSEPDRENTEAFF
-,TRBV12-5,TRBJ1-1,-,TGTGCTAGTGGTAAGCGGTCCCTGGCAGGGGTGAACACTGAAGCTTTCTTT,CASGKRSLAGVNTEAFF
TRBD1,TRBV7-6,TRBJ1-2,-,TGTGCCAGCAGCTTAAATGCAGGGGGCGCGAATGGCTACACCTTC,CASSLNAGGANGYTF
TRBD2,TRBV5-1,TRBJ2-1,once,TGCGCCAGCAGCATACGTCCGCCCGGGACTAGCGGGGGCAATGAGCAGTTCTTC,CASSIRPPGTSGGNEQFF
TRBD2,TRBV5-4,TRBJ2-3,-,TGTGCCAGCAGCCCGGGAGGCCCTAGCGGGGGGGCGGATACGCAGTATTTT,CASSPGGPSGGADTQYF
-,TRBV27,TRBJ1-2,once,TGTGCCAGCAGTGTACAGGGAATTGGTGGCTACACCTTC,CASSVQGIGGYTF
-,TRBV5-1,TRBJ2-7,-,TGCGCCAGCAGCTGGGGTCGGGGTCCCTACGAGCAGTACTTC,CASSWGRGPYEQYF
-,TRBV18,TRBJ2-5,-,TGTGCCAGCTCACCACCGTCTAGGGAGACCCAGTACTTC,CASSPPSRETQYF
-,TRBV7-2,TRBJ1-1,-,TGTGCCAGCAGCTTGGGACCGGGAGGACCTGAAGCTTTCTTT,CASSLGPGGPEAFF
-,TRBV12-1,TRBJ2-7,-,TGTGCCAGCAGCTTTGAATACGCCGAGCAGTACTTC,CASSFEYAEQYF
TRBD1,TRBV30,TRBJ1-4,-,TGTGCCTGGAGCTGGACAGGGGCTGAAAAACTGTTTTTT,CAWSWTGAEKLFF
-,TRBV3-1/TRBV3-2,TRBJ2-2,-,TGTGCCAGCAACCAGAGGGGAAAACCCGGGGAGCTGTTTTTT,CASNQRGKPGELFF
-,TRBV18,TRBJ2-3,-,TGTGCCAGCTCACCATTTGATACGCAGTATTTT,CASSPFDTQYF
-,TRBV30,TRBJ1-2,-,TGTGCCTGGACCCACGGGTTGGGAGATGGCTACACCTTC,CAWTHGLGDGYTF
-,TRBV18,TRBJ1-2,-,TGTGCCAGCTCACCACAGGAAAACTATGGCTACACCTTC,CASSPQENYGYTF
TRBD1,TRBV10-3,TRBJ2-7,-,TGTGCCATCAGTGAGTCGCAGGGGGCCTACGAGCAGTACTTC,CAISESQGAYEQYF
-,TRBV6-5,TRBJ1-6,-,TGTGCCAGCAGTTACCAGACACGGACTGATTCACCCCTCCACTTT,CASSYQTRTDSPLHF
TRBD2,TRBV6-5,TRBJ2-5,-,TGTGCCAGCAGTTACGGAACGGGGGGGCCGTTGCAGACCCAGTACTTC,CASSYGTGGPLQTQYF
TRBD2,TRBV7-6,TRBJ2-2,-,TGTGCCAGCAGCCCAAGCGGGGGGGCAGTCGGGGAGCTGTTTTTT,CASSPSGGAVGELFF
-,TRBV19,TRBJ2-3,-,TGTGCCAGTAGTCCCCCGACAGGCACAGATACGCAGTATTTT,CASSPPTGTDTQYF
-,TRBV27,TRBJ1-2,-,TGTGCCAGCAGCCCTCAGCCAACCCTGTATGGCTACACCTTC,CASSPQPTLYGYTF
-,TRBV2,TRBJ1-2,-,TGTGCCAGCAGTCCCCCCGGCAGAAGCCATGGCTACACCTTC,CASSPPGRSHGYTF
-,TRBV19,TRBJ2-6,-,TGTGCCAGTACTGAGGCCAACGTCCTGACTTTC,CASTEANVLTF
-,TRBV7-9,TRBJ2-2,-,TGTGCCAGCAGCTTAGGTTTTCAGAAAAGACGAACCGGGGAGCTGTTTTTT,CASSLGFQKRRTGELFF
TRBD2,TRBV4-1,TRBJ2-1,-,TGCGCCAGCAGCTTCTCCGGGACTAGTCTTAATGAGCAGTTCTTC,CASSFSGTSLNEQFF
-,TRBV6-6,TRBJ1-1,-,TGTGCCAGCAGTTACTTCGGTCAGACTGAAGCTTTCTTT,CASSYFGQTEAFF
-,TRBV6-5,TRBJ2-1,-,TGTGCCAGCAGTCCCCTGGGGGGGCTTTACAATGAGCAGTTCTTC,CASSPLGGLYNEQFF
TRBD1,TRBV6-5,TRBJ1-2,-,TGTGCCAGCAGTTACTCGATAGGGACAGGGGGCTACACCTTC,CASSYSIGTGGYTF
-,TRBV11-2,TRBJ1-3,-,TGTGCCAGCAGCCCAACAGCGGGGGGCTCTGGAAACACCATATATTTT,CASSPTAGGSGNTIYF
TRBD2,TRBV15,TRBJ2-7,-,TGTGCCACCAGCAGGTTCGGTGGGACTAGCGCTTCCGAGCAGTACTTC,CATSRFGGTSASEQYF
TRBD1,TRBV19,TRBJ1-2,-,TGTGCCAGCAGAGACAGGGGTAATTCGGATGGCTACACCTTC,CASRDRGNSDGYTF
TRBD1,TRBV4-2,TRBJ2-3,-,TGTGCCAGCAGCCGCTGGGACAGGGAAGCAGATACGCAGTATTTT,CASSRWDREADTQYF
-,TRBV20-1,TRBJ2-7,-,TGCAGTGCTAGTTCCGCACAGAGGAGCTCCTACGAGCAGTACTTC,CSASSAQRSSYEQYF
TRBD1,TRBV6-6,TRBJ2-7,once,TGTGCCAGCAGGGGGGGACAGGGCCGATCCTACGAGCAGTACTTC,CASRGGQGRSYEQYF
-,TRBV25-1,TRBJ1-2,-,TGTGCCAGCTCAGGGCAGACCTATGGCTACACCTTC,CASSGQTYGYTF
TRBD1,TRBV7-2,TRBJ2-7,-,TGTGCCAGCAGCACGGACAGGGGGCTCTACGAGCAGTACTTC,CASSTDRGLYEQYF
TRBD2,TRBV9,TRBJ2-3,-,TGTGCCAGCAGCGCTGCGGGACTAGCTCCGGATACGCAGTATTTT,CASSAAGLAPDTQYF
-,TRBV3-1/TRBV3-2,TRBJ2-7,-,TGTGCCAGCAGCCGCACTAGCTACGAGCAGTACTTC,CASSRTSYEQYF
-,TRBV28,TRBJ1-6,-,TGTGCCAGCATGAGGAACTCCTATAATTCACCCCTCCACTTT,CASMRNSYNSPLHF
-,TRBV1,TRBJ1-5,few,TGCACCAGCAGCCAAGATCCTACTAGGACAGGGGAGGACCAGCCCCAGCATTTT,CTSSQDPTRTGEDQPQHF
-,TRBV9,TRBJ2-1,-,TGTGCCAGCAGCGTAGGTGGGCGGACAAATGAGCAGTTCTTC,CASSVGGRTNEQFF
-,TRBV2,TRBJ2-1,-,TGTGCCAGCAGCCCCGGGACATTATCCTACAATGAGCAGTTCTTC,CASSPGTLSYNEQFF
-,TRBV7-2,TRBJ1-2,once,TGTGCCAGCAGCCCGGGACGTCTTGATGGCTACACCTTC,CASSPGRLDGYTF